This T cell receptor beta chain was retrieved from a study of cytomegalovirus exposure and HLA in healthy donors. Notes on the study in general: Confirmation was obtained in vitro that three CMV-associated chains are specific for CMV antigens. Listed as cytomegalovirus-associated were about 160 TCR beta chains. TCR beta V segments were, for the most part, productive about 90% or about 30% of the time in an earlier analysis. Analyses of presence/absence relied on an assumption of roughly uniform sequencing depth across donors.

PCR was performed using 60 Vbeta and 13 Jbeta primers. Assay used: immunoSEQ multiplex PCR; TCRdb lists only in-frame clones, some missing. The repertoire holds 90,000 to 150,000 clones, about 80% seen once, with around 4.9% in the top ten. This clone was counted a few times. The antigen remains unidentified. The clonotype was recovered from a man aged 45 to 65 in good health and CMV-seropositive. The source material was PBMCs.

CDR3: CASSPGMNTEAFF. CDR3 coding DNA: TGTGCCAGCTCACCCGGGATGAACACTGAAGCTTTCTTT. V and J are TRBV18 and TRBJ1-1; D not certain. Germline CDR1 and CDR2: KGHSH and LQKENI. The V gene lost 3 bases and the J gene lost 0 bases, with 5 bases spanning the gap. CDR3 size: 13 residues.